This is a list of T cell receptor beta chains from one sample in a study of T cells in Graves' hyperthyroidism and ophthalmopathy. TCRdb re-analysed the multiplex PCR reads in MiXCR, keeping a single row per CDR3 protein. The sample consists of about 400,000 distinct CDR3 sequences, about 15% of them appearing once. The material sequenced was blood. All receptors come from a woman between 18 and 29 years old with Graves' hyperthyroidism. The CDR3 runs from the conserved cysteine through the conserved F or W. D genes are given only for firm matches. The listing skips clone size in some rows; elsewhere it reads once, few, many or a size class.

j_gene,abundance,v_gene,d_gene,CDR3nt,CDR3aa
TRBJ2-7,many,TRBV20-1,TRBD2,TGCAGTGCTATTACTAGCGGAATTTCCTACGAGCAGTACTTC,CSAITSGISYEQYF
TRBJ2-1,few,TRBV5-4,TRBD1,TGTGCCAGCAGCTTCACAGGGGCTATTAGCCCCTACAATGAGCAGTTCTTC,CASSFTGAISPYNEQFF
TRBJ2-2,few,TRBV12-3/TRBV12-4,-,TGTGCCAGCAGTTTAGTTGGCGGGATCCCCGGGGAGCTGTTTTTT,CASSLVGGIPGELFF
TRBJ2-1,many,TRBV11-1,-,TGTGCCAGCAGCGTGGGGTCCCCAAGCGGGTATGAGCAGTTCTTC,CASSVGSPSGYEQFF
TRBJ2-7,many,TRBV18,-,TGTGCCAGCTCACCAGGGCTAGCGCCATACGAGCAGTACTTC,CASSPGLAPYEQYF
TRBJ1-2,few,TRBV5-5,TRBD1,TGTGCCAGCAGCCCGGGACAGGGGGTTTCCCATGGCTACACCTTC,CASSPGQGVSHGYTF
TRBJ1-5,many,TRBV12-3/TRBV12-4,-,TGTGCCAGCAGTCCACCAGCTAATCAGCCCCAGCATTTT,CASSPPANQPQHF
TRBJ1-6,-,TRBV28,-,TGTGCCAGCAGTTTAGGAGGGGTGACCTATAATTCACCCCTCCACTTT,CASSLGGVTYNSPLHF
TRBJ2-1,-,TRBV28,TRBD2,TGTGCCAGCAGTTTAGGCGGACTAGCGGGAGGCGGTGAGCAGTTCTTC,CASSLGGLAGGGEQFF
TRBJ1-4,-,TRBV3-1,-,TGTGCCAGCAGCCAAGTCGATGAAAAACTGTTTTTT,CASSQVDEKLFF
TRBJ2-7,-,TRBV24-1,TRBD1,TGTGCCACCAGTGATTCCACCTTGACAGGGAACGCCTACGAGCAGTACTTC,CATSDSTLTGNAYEQYF
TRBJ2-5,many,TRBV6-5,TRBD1,TGTGCCAGCAGTTACTCGGGGACAGGGTTGGAGACCCAGTACTTC,CASSYSGTGLETQYF
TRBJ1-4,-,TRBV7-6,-,TGTGCCAGCAGCCGAGCCGCCTGGGATGGGGAAAAACTGTTTTTT,CASSRAAWDGEKLFF
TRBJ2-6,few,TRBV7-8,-,TGTGCCAGCGCTCTCCCCGGGGCCAACGTCCTGACTTTC,CASALPGANVLTF
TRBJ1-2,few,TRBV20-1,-,TGCAGTGCTAGAGATATAGGGGCCTATGGCTACACCTTC,CSARDIGAYGYTF
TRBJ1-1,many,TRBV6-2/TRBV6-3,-,TGTGCCAGCAGTATCGGGCCAGACACTGAAGCTTTCTTT,CASSIGPDTEAFF
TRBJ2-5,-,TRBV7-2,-,TGTGCCAGCAGCTTAGTCGTCTTGGGGGGCCGAGAGACCCAGTACTTC,CASSLVVLGGRETQYF
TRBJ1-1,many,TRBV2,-,TGTGCCAGCAGTGATGGGGTGGGTGAAGCTTTCTTT,CASSDGVGEAFF
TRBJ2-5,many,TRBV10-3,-,TGTGCCATCTCCTCCGGGGACAACTTGGCCCAGTACTTC,CAISSGDNLAQYF
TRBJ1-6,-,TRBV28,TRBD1,TGTGCCAGCAGTTTAGACAGGGTTACGAATTCACCCCTCCACTTT,CASSLDRVTNSPLHF
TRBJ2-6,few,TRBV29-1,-,TGCAGCGTTGGGAGGGATGGGGCCAACGTCCTGACTTTC,CSVGRDGANVLTF
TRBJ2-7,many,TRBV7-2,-,TGTGCCAGCAGCTTCATAGGCGAGCAGTACTTC,CASSFIGEQYF
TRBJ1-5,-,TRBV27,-,TGTGCCAGCAGTTTTGGGGGTAGTGGCCAGCCCCAGCATTTT,CASSFGGSGQPQHF
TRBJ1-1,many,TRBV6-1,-,TGTGCCAGCAGTGAAGTGCCCTTGAATCGTGCTTTCTTT,CASSEVPLNRAFF
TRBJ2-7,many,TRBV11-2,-,TGTGCCAGCAGTTCGGTAAAGGGCAGGGAGTCCTACGAGCAGTACTTC,CASSSVKGRESYEQYF
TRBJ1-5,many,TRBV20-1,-,TGCAGTGCTAGTGCGAGTAGGCTGGATAGCAATCAGCCCCAGCATTTT,CSASASRLDSNQPQHF
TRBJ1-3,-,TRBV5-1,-,TGCGCCAGCAGCTTTGACAGAAACTCTGGAAACACCATATATTTT,CASSFDRNSGNTIYF
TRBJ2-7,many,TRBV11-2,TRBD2,TGTGCCAGCAGCTTTCGCATGGGGGGGGGTTCCTACGAGCAGTACTTC,CASSFRMGGGSYEQYF
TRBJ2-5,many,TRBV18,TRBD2,TGTGCCAGCTCACCCCCGACTAGCTGGTCGGAGACCCAGTACTTC,CASSPPTSWSETQYF
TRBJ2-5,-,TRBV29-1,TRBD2,TGCAGCGTTGACGTTCCGACTAGCGGGACTAACCAGTACTTC,CSVDVPTSGTNQYF
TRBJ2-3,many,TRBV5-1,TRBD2,TGCGCCAGCAGCCCCGGGGTTTGGCGGGAGTCAGCCGATACGCAGTATTTT,CASSPGVWRESADTQYF
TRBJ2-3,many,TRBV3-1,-,TGTGCCAGCAGCCAAGAATGGGCGGGGAGCACAGATACGCAGTATTTT,CASSQEWAGSTDTQYF
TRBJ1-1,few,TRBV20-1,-,TGCAGTGCTAGAGATCCAGGAGGGACTGAAGCTTTCTTT,CSARDPGGTEAFF
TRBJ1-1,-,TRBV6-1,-,TGTGCCAGCAGGACCGGGACGACTGAAGCTTTCTTT,CASRTGTTEAFF
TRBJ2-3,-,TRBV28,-,TGTGCCAGCAGAGGAGGTTACACAGATACGCAGTATTTT,CASRGGYTDTQYF
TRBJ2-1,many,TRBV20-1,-,TGCAGTGCTAGAGTGGACAGATACAATGAGCAGTTCTTC,CSARVDRYNEQFF
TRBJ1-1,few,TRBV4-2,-,TGTGCCAGCAGCCAAGATTCGCGGGTTGGGAACACTGAAGCTTTCTTT,CASSQDSRVGNTEAFF
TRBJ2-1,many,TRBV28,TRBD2,TGTGCCAGCAGTCGGGGACTAGCGGGAGGGCAGGGCTCCTACAATGAGCAGTTCTTC,CASSRGLAGGQGSYNEQFF
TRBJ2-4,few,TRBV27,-,TGTGCCAGCAGTTTATCCCAGGCCAAAAACATTCAGTACTTC,CASSLSQAKNIQYF
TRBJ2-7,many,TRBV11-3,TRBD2,TGTGCCAGCAGTGAGACTAGCGGATACGAGCAGTACTTC,CASSETSGYEQYF
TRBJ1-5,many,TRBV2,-,TGTGCCAGCAGTGAGGGAAACAGGGTGGGCCAGCCCCAGCATTTT,CASSEGNRVGQPQHF
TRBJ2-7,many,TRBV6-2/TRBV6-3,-,TGTGCCAGCAGTTACTCTCGGCCCGCCGGGACTGGCGAGCAGTACTTC,CASSYSRPAGTGEQYF
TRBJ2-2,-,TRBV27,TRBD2,TGTGCCAGCAGACTAGGGACTAGCGGGAACACCGGGGAGCTGTTTTTT,CASRLGTSGNTGELFF
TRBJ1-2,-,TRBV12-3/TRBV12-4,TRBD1,TGTGCCAGCAGGCCACGGGACAGGGGGAACTATGGCTACACCTTC,CASRPRDRGNYGYTF
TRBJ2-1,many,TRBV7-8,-,TGTGCCAGCAGCCCGAGACTCAGCTCCTACAATGAGCAGTTCTTC,CASSPRLSSYNEQFF
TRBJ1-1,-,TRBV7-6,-,TGTGCCAGCAGCTTAGCATACGGGGACACTGAAGCTTTCTTT,CASSLAYGDTEAFF
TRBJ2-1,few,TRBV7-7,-,TGTGCTAGCAGCTTATCCCAGGGTATCCATGAGCAGTTCTTC,CASSLSQGIHEQFF
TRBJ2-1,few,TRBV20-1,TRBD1,TGCAGTGCGGAACGACAGGGCCCCTACAATGAGCAGTTCTTC,CSAERQGPYNEQFF
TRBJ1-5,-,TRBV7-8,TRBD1,TGTGCCAGCAGCTCAAGACAGGGGATCCAGCCCCAGCATTTT,CASSSRQGIQPQHF
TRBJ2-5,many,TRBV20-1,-,TGCAGTGCTCAAAACCAAGAGACCCAGTACTTC,CSAQNQETQYF
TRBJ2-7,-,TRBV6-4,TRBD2,TGTGCCAGCAGCCCTAGCGGGGGGGCCGACGAGCAGTACTTC,CASSPSGGADEQYF
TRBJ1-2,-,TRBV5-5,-,TGTGCCAGCAGCTTGGGCAGTTCCGACTCTAACTATGGCTACACCTTC,CASSLGSSDSNYGYTF
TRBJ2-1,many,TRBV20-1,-,TGCAGTGCTACCTCCACCTCCCGTCTGCATGAGCAGTTCTTC,CSATSTSRLHEQFF
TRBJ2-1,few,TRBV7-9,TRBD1,TGTGCCAGCAGCCGGGACAGTAATTTCAATGAGCAGTTCTTC,CASSRDSNFNEQFF
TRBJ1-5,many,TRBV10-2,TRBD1,TGCGCCACCGGGACAGGGGTAGGAGATCAGCCCCAGCATTTT,CATGTGVGDQPQHF